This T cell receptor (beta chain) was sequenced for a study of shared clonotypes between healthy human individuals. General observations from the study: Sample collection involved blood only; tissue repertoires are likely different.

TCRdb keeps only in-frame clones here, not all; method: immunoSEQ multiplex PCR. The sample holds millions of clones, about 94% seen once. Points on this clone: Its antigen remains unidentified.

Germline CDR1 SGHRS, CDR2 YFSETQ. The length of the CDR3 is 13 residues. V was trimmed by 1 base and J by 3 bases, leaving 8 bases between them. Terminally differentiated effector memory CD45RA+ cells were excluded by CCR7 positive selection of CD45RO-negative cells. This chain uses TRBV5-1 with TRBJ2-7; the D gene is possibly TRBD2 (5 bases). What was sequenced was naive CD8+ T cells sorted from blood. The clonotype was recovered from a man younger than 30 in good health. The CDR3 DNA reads TGCGCCAGCAGCTTGAGGACTTTCTACGAGCAGTACTTC. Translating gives CASSLRTFYEQYF.